The 5 T cell receptor beta chains listed next were all sequenced from one sample in a study of cytomegalovirus exposure and HLA in healthy donors. The primer mix had 60 Vbeta and 13 Jbeta primers. Assay: immunoSEQ multiplex PCR; the TCRdb copy retains only in-frame clones and omits some. This sample has 150,000 to 200,000 clones; around four fifths occur once, and the top ten carry around 10%. The specimen was PBMCs. The origin of the receptors is a man in his forties or fifties in good health and CMV-seropositive.

The chain couples TRBV13 to TRBJ1-1, with 7 bases that match TRBD1. The CDR3 is 16 residues long. Unmatched junction bases numbered 11, after V lost 6 bases and J lost 1 base. The germline V gene encodes CDR1 PRHDT and CDR2 FYEKMQ (reference sequence). For the CDR3, the DNA is TGTGCCAGCAGACCGTCGACAGGGTGGAGGAACACTGAAGCTTTCTTT. Protein product: CASRPSTGWRNTEAFF.

This chain connects TRBV19 to TRBJ2-1; TRBD2 matches at 12 bases. The CDR3 extends over 17 amino acids. The V gene's germline CDR1 is LNHDA and CDR2 SQIVND (reference sequence). Trimming took 0 bases from V and 10 from J; bases not matched to a gene: 10. CDR3 in amino acids: CASSIDVEGTSGREQFF. CDR3 nucleotide sequence: TGTGCCAGTAGTATAGACGTTGAGGGGACTAGCGGGCGGGAGCAGTTCTTC.

This clone was seen more than once but under ten times. This chain uses TRBV7-2 with TRBJ1-1; possible D gene TRBD1, 6 bases. V lost 4 bases to trimming and J lost 1 base, with 7 bases between them. There are 13 residues in the CDR3. Germline V gene sequence: CDR1 SGHTA, CDR2 FQGNSA. CDR3 nucleotide sequence: TGTGCCAGCAGCTCGACAGGGAACACTGAAGCTTTCTTT. Protein product: CASSSTGNTEAFF.

V and J are TRBV28 and TRBJ2-7, with 9 bases fitting TRBD1. The CDR3 has 15 residues. Trimming cost V 3 bases and J 3 bases; bases outside gene matches: 6. CDR1 is MDHEN and CDR2 is SYDVKM in the germline V gene. DNA of the CDR3: TGTGCCAGCAGTTTCTCGGGACAGGGCGGCTACGAGCAGTACTTC. This translates into CASSFSGQGGYEQYF.

This clone came up a few times. The V gene is TRBV29-1, the J gene TRBJ2-1; 11 nucleotides agree with TRBD2. Looked up from germline, CDR1 is SQVTM and CDR2 is ANQGSEA. With V trimmed by 3 bases and J by 2 bases, 9 bases remained unmatched. CDR3 length: 17 amino acids. CDR3 in amino acids: CSVDRLAGLGPYNEQFF. The CDR3 nucleotides read TGCAGCGTTGATAGACTAGCGGGATTGGGCCCCTACAATGAGCAGTTCTTC.